This TCR beta chain was found in a study of metastatic and nonmetastatic thyroid tumors (dated by TCRdb to 2020 to 2021). In the study overall: For patients with malignant and with benign thyroid disease, the researchers compared repertoires between peripheral blood samples and tumor or nodule tissue samples. On the study overall, not on this receptor specifically: In both blood and tumor samples, malignant tumors were reported to have significantly higher TCR beta diversity than benign nodules.

Library generation was performed with PCR. The run used an Illumina HiSeq 4000. High-throughput sequencing was used to profile the TCR beta-chain CDR3 region of every patient. On the authors' methods: A classifier to discriminate distant-metastatic papillary thyroid cancer patients was built from CDR3 differences across clinicopathological groups. The Shannon index was used to assess repertoire diversity, and the Morisita-Horn index was used to assess tumor-blood repertoire similarity. TCRdb cleaned the public reads at Q25 with fastp, built clones with MiXCR and kept in-frame beta chains. The V and J calls here are based on TCRdb, not the publication. This sample is represented by about 15,000 clones; around 25% of them were singletons. The ten largest clones represent 12% of the sample. Before undergoing thyroid surgery, none of the patients had been given any kind of treatment. Using T-cell receptor beta sequencing, the researchers looked back retrospectively at clinical samples from patients, gathered between about 2011 and 2019.

The germline V gene (reference sequence) sets CDR1 to GTSNPN and CDR2 to SVGIG. V is pruned by 0 bases and J by 5 bases, leaving 7 bases of the junction without a gene match. From the cysteine through the phenylalanine, the CDR3 covers 14 amino acids. Only the CDR3 portion is preserved as DNA: 42 bases, with reading frame beginning at the first base. This clone was counted between two and nine times. Its antigen specificity is not known. No much larger clone is present one base from it, and per-base qualities are unavailable. The specimen was tumor tissue. The origin of this receptor is a female donor with papillary thyroid cancer or a benign thyroid nodule (not recorded which). Some clones in this sample may be carry-over from other donors' samples. The chain uses TRBV30 and TRBJ2-7; TRBD2 agrees with 7 junctional bases. The sequenced DNA is TGTGCCTGGAGTGTAGAGCCTAGCGGCCACGAGCAGTACTTC. Translated, this is CAWSVEPSGHEQYF. Where the CDR3 stops, the reference TRBV30 and TRBJ2-7 genes take over; the full variable domain is SQTIHQWPATLVQPVGSPLSLECTVEGTSNPNLYWYRQAAGRGLQLLFYSVGIGQISSEVPQNLSASRPQDRQFILSSKKLLLSDSGFYLCAWSVEPSGHEQYFGPGTRLTVT.